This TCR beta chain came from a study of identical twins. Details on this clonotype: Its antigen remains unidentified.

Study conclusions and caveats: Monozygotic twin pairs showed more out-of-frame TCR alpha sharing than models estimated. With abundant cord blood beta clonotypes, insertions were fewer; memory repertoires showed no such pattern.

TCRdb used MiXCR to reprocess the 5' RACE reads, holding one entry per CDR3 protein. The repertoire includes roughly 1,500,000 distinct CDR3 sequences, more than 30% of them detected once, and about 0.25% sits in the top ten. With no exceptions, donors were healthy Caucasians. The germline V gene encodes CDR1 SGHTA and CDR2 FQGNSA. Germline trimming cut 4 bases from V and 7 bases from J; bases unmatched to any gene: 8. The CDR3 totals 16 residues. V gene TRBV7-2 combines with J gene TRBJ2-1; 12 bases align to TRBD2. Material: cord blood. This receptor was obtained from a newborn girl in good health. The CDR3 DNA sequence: TGTGCCAGCAGCTCAATCGGGACTAGCGGGCAGAATGAGCAGTTCTTC. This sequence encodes CASSSIGTSGQNEQFF.